This TCR beta chain derives from a study of shared clonotypes between healthy human individuals. Study results and limitations: Estimated clonotype richness was generally higher in naive than memory subsets.

Germline values: CDR1 MRHNA, CDR2 SNTAGT. This CDR3 spans 14 amino acids. V was pared by 0 bases and J by 6 bases, with 1 base of the junction left unmatched. The authors' processing: Because ImmunoSEQ provided only junction sequences with no quality scores, the filtering differed. Only in-frame clones appear in the TCRdb table, and some are missing; sequencing was by immunoSEQ multiplex PCR. V, J and clone size were drawn from that table, and D and trimming were deduced from the DNA. The sample includes about 1.1 million clones, roughly 77% of them seen just once. CD4+ cells underwent separation, giving CD45RA+ naive and CD45RA-negative memory subsets. About this clone itself: Its specificity is unknown.

This receptor was obtained from a young man in good health. Some clones in this sample may be carry-over from other donors' samples. The sequenced material came from memory CD4+ T cells from PBMCs. Subset given: CD45RA-negative fraction. J is TRBJ2-2 and V is TRBV6-4, with 7 bases aligning to TRBD1. CDR3 sequence reads: CASSDSTGAGELFF. The CDR3 DNA is TGTGCCAGCAGTGACTCAACAGGGGCCGGGGAGCTGTTTTTT.